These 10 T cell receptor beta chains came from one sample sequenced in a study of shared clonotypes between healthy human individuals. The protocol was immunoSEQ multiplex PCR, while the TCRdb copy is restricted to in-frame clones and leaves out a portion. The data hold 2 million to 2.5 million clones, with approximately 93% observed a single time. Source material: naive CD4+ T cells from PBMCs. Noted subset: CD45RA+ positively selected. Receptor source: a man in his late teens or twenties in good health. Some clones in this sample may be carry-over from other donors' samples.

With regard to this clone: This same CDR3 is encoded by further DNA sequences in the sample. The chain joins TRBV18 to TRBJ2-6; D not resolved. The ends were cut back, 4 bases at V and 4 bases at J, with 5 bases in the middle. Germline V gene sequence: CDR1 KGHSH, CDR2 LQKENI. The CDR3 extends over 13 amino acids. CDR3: CASSRSGANVLTF. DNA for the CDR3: TGTGCCAGCTCACGATCCGGGGCCAACGTCCTGACTTTC.

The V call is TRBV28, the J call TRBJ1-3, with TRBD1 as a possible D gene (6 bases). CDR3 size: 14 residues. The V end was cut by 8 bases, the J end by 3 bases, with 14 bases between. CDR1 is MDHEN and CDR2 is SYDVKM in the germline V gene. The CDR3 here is CASQWGGHGNTIYF. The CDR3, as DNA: TGTGCCAGCCAATGGGGGGGCCATGGAAACACCATATATTTT.

The CDR3 is CASSGVGAKGNTIYF. In DNA, the CDR3 is TGTGCCAGCAGTGGAGTGGGAGCCAAAGGGAACACCATATATTTT. The chain links TRBV28 to TRBJ1-3; D call uncertain. Trimming shortened V by 5 bases and J by 7 bases, and 18 bases separated the two germline ends. The germline V gene has CDR1 MDHEN and CDR2 SYDVKM. The CDR3 is 15 residues long.

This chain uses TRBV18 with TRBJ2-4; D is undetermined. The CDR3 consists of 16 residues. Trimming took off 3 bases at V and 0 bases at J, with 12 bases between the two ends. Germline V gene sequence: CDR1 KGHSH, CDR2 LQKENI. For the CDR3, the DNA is TGTGCCAGCTCACCGAATAGTGCCCTAGCCAAAAACATTCAGTACTTC. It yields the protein CASSPNSALAKNIQYF.

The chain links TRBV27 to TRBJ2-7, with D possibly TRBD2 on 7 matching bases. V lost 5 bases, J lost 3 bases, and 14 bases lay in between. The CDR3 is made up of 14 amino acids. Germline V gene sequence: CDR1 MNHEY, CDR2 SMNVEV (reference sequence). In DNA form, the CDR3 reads TGTGCCAGCAGTCGCGGGGGCAGGGGCTACGAGCAGTACTTC. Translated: CASSRGGRGYEQYF.

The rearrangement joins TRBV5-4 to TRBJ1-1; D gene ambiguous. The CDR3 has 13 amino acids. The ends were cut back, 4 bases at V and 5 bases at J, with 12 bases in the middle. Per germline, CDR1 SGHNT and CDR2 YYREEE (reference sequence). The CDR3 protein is CASSAEVRTEAFF. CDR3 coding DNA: TGTGCCAGCAGCGCTGAAGTTAGAACTGAAGCTTTCTTT.

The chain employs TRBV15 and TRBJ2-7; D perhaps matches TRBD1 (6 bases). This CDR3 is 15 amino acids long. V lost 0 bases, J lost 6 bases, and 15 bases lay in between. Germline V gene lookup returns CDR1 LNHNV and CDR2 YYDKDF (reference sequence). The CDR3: CATSRDRGRGGEQYF. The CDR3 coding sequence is TGTGCCACCAGCAGAGATCGGGGCAGGGGTGGCGAGCAGTACTTC.

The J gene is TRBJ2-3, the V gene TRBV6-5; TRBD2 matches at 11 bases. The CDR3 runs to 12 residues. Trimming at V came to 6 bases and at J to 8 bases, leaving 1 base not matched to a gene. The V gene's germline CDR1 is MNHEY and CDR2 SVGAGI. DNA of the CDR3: TGTGCCAGCAGAGGGACTAGCGGTACGCAGTATTTT. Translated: CASRGTSGTQYF.

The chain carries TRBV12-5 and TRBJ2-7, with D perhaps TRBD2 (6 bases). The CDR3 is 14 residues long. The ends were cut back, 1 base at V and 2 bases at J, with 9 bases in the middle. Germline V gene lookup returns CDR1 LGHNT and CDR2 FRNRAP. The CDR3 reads CASGLGSGAYEQYF. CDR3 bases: TGTGCTAGTGGTTTGGGTAGCGGTGCCTACGAGCAGTACTTC.

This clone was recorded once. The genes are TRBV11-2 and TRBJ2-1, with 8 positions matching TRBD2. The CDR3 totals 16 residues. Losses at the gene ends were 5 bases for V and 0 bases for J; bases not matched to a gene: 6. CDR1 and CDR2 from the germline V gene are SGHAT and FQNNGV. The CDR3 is CASSPLSGSSYNEQFF. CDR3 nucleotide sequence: TGTGCCAGCAGCCCACTCAGCGGGAGCTCCTACAATGAGCAGTTCTTC.